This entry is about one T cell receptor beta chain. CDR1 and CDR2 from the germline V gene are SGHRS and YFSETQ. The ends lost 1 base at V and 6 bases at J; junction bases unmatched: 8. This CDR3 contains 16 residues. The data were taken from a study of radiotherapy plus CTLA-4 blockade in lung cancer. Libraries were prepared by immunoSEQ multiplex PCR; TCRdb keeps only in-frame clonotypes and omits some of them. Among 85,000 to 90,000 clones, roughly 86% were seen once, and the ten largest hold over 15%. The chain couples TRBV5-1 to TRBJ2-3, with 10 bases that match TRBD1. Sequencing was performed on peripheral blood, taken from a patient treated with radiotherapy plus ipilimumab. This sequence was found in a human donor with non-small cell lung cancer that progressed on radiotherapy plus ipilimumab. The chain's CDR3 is CASSLLSGQGLDTQYF. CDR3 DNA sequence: TGCGCCAGCAGCTTGTTATCGGGACAGGGGTTGGATACGCAGTATTTT. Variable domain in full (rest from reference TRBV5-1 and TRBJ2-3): KAGVTQTPRYLIKTRGQQVTLSCSPISGHRSVSWYQQTPGQGLQFLFEYFSETQRNKGNFPGRFSGRQFSNSRSEMNVSTLELGDSALYLCASSLLSGQGLDTQYFGPGTRLTVL.